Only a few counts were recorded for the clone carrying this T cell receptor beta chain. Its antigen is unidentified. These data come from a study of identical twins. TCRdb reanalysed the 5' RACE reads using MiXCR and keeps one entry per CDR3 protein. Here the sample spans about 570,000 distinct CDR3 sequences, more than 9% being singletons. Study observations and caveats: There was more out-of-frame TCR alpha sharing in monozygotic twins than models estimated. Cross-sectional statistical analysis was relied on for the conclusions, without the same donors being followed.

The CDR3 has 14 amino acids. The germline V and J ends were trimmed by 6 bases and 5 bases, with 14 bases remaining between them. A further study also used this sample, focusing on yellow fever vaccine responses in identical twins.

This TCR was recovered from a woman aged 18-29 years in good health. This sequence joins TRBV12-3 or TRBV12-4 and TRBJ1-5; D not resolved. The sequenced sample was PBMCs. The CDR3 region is CASSAGLNDQPQHF. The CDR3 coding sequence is TGTGCCAGCAGCGCTGGACTGAACGATCAGCCCCAGCATTTT.